This T cell receptor beta chain is from a study of T cells in placental villitis. Notes on the research overall: The study compared placental TCR-beta repertoires across villitis of unknown etiology, gestational-age-matched unaffected controls, and infectious villitis to test an allograft-versus-infection hypothesis. On the study overall, not on this receptor specifically: CMV-specific clone frequencies were lower in villitis of unknown etiology than in infectious CMV cases (roughly 0.00093 vs 0.011), and villitis of unknown etiology did not differ from controls on this measure. Sequencing bulk tissue made it impossible to distinguish helper, regulatory or cytotoxic T cells or to tell maternal from fetal T cells, and the approach excluded gamma-delta receptors. Paraffin blocks contained small amounts of decidua, so some captured T cells, especially in controls, may have been decidual rather than villous infiltrates.

The immunoSEQ v4 bias-controlled multiplex PCR assay, performed blinded to group allocation, was used to amplify TCR-beta CDR3 regions from genomic DNA. To estimate nucleated cell and T cell quantities per sample, reference gene primers were included together with the TCR-beta primers. Sequencing of the libraries was performed on an Illumina MiSeq with a 100-cycle paired-end protocol. For the original study's pipeline: Diversity and richness were calculated in immunoSEQ Analyzer software; richness by iChao1, clonality based on Pielou evenness and Shannon diversity (0-1, higher means less diverse). CDR3 amino acid sequences with V/J genes were queried against VDJdb for CMV, EBV and influenza A specificities using confidence 3 and substitution 2. The Morisita-Horn index was used to assess how much TCR-beta amino acid clonotypes overlapped between the villitis of unknown etiology, infectious villitis and control repertoires. TCRdb holds this immuneACCESS table with in-frame rearrangements only. Some clones are missing; in checked studies, unresolved V genes explain under half, and the rest has no known cause. V, J and clone size reflect that table, while D and trimming were determined from the DNA. In this sample the table shows some 6,100 clones, around 80% of which occur a single time. The top ten clonotypes cover about 9.6% of the sample.

From cysteine to phenylalanine, the CDR3 is 18 amino acids long. Kept here is only the CDR3 DNA, which spans 54 bases and is read in frame from base 1. The germline V gene yields KGHSH for CDR1 and LQKENI for CDR2. V was cut back by 3 bases and J by 3 bases, leaving a gap of 23 bases between them. This clone was seen a single time. Its specific antigen is unknown. Qualities for individual bases were not recorded, and no much larger clone is one base off. Five infectious villitis placentae were included, four with confirmed cytomegalovirus and one with Toxoplasma gondii, and were not matched to other groups. In the infectious villitis group, the mothers were found to be younger and to have smaller fetuses, and preterm delivery or intrauterine demise was recorded in a couple of cases. After delivery, placentae were collected and subjected to gross and histological evaluation prior to the selection of archival tissue. Five 10-micron scrolls were cut from each FFPE block, and DNA was then isolated using the AllPrep DNA/RNA FFPE Tissue kit. DNA concentration and purity were checked by NanoDrop, and RNA quality was assessed on a Bioanalyzer.

The chain uses TRBV18 and TRBJ1-2; the D gene is unclear. The material sequenced was placental tissue containing maternal and fetal cells. The origin of this receptor is a human patient with infectious villitis; the placental T cells may come from both mother and fetus. The nucleotide sequence reads as follows: TGTGCCAGCTCACCTAATAGAGAGAGAGGGATCTATGACTATGGCTACACCTTC. Its protein reads: CASSPNRERGIYDYGYTF.